The 2 T cell receptor beta chains listed next were all sequenced from one sample in a study of regulatory T cells in long-lasting Graves disease (dated by TCRdb to the early 2020s). The time point label on this specimen signifies: newly diagnosed GD, antithyroid drugs for less than 3 months. For both TCR sequencing and RNA sequencing, RNA was extracted from PBMCs in TRIzol. Library preparation used multiplex PCR. The data were produced on an Illumina HiSeq 4000. iRepertoire HTBI primers and Arm-PCR amplification of CDR3 regions were used to construct TCR beta libraries. The raw public data were reprocessed by TCRdb itself: fastp quality trimming at Q25, MiXCR clonotype calling, in-frame beta chains only. Every distinct CDR3 protein forms one entry, paired with its most common genes and DNA. The sample table shows around 450,000 distinct CDR3 sequences, and about 17% are seen once. The ten largest clones capture 12% of the sample.

These data are also associated with another study on T cells in Graves' hyperthyroidism and ophthalmopathy.

The specimen comprised peripheral blood mononuclear cells (PBMCs), sampled at new diagnosis, from a patient treated with antithyroid drugs. All receptors come from a man aged 40-49 years with Graves disease. Donor details come from another sample of the same person, matched by shared clones.

There are a few counts of this clonotype. This chain joins TRBV29-1 and TRBJ2-2; 7 bases are a match to TRBD1. Germline V gene data show CDR1 as SQVTM and CDR2 as ANQGSEA. The CDR3 length is 13 residues. Germline trimming cut 7 bases from V and 7 bases from J; bases unmatched to any gene: 9. This CDR3 is CSASTGTSGELFF. The CDR3 DNA follows: TGCAGCGCCTCGACAGGGACGAGCGGGGAGCTGTTTTTT.

As for this clonotype: This may be a read error, as it is one base from a much larger clone. V gene TRBV28 combines with J gene TRBJ2-7, with a weak D call TRBD2 (6 bases). The germline V gene has CDR1 MDHEN and CDR2 SYDVKM. The CDR3 covers 16 residues. Here the CDR3 reads CASSLSFWGEFYEQHF. CDR3 nucleotides: TGTGCCAGCAGTTTATCATTCTGGGGGGAATTCTACGAGCAGCACTTC.